This TCR beta chain was sequenced during a study of T-cell memory formation after mild COVID-19. TCRdb recomputed calls from the 5' RACE reads with MiXCR, one row per CDR3 protein. The repertoire consists of around 500,000 distinct CDR3 sequences, with around a sixth occurring once and the leading ten covering about 12%. Of note for this clonotype: The antigen remains undetermined.

Study observations and caveats: Mainly CM and EM harbored the contracting CD4+ clones; mainly EMRA harbored the CD8+ ones.

Sequencing input: PBMCs or a T cell subset sorted from them (not recorded which). The clonotype comes from an adult woman who had mild COVID-19 (a few samples of this study predate the infection). Cell type and time point are not known.

For the CDR3, the DNA is TGTGCCAGCAGTTTCTCTCCGTACGGCTACGAGCAGTACTTC. Amino acids: CASSFSPYGYEQYF. The chain carries TRBV27 and TRBJ2-7; D gene ambiguous. Between the trimmed V and J ends, which lost 3 bases and 3 bases, there was a span of 12 bases. Germline lookup yields CDR1 MNHEY and CDR2 SMNVEV (reference sequence). The CDR3 extends over 14 amino acids.